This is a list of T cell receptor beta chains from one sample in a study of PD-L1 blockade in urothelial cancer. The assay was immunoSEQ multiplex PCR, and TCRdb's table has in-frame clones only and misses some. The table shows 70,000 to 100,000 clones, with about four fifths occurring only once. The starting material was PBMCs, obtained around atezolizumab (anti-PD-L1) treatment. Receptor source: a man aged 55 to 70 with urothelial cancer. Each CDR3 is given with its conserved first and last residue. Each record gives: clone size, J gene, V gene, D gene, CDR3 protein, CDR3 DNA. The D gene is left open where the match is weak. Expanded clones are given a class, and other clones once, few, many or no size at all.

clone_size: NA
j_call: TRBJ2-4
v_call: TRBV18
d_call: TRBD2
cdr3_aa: CASSPRASVAGAKNIQYF
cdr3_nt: TGTGCCAGCTCACCACGCGCCTCGGTAGCGGGAGCCAAAAACATTCAGTACTTC

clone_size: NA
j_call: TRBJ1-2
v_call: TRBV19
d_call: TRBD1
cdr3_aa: CASSPSTGTGVASRGYTF
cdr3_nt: TGTGCCAGTAGTCCGTCGACCGGGACAGGGGTTGCCTCCAGGGGCTACACCTTC

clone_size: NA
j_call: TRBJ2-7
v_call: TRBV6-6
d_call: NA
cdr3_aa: CASSPRGGEGYEQYF
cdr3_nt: TGTGCCAGCAGTCCCCGAGGAGGGGAAGGCTATGAGCAGTACTTC

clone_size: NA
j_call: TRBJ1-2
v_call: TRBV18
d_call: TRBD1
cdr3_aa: CASSPRTGREDGYTF
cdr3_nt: TGTGCCAGCTCACCCAGGACAGGGCGTGAAGACGGCTACACCTTC

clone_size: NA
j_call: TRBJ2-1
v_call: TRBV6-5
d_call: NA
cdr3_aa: CASSYSTPGYEQFF
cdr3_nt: TGTGCCAGCAGTTATTCGACTCCGGGTTATGAGCAGTTCTTC

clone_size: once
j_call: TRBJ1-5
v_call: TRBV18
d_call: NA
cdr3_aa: CASSPDWGWSNQPQHF
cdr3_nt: TGTGCCAGCTCACCGGACTGGGGTTGGAGCAATCAGCCCCAGCATTTT

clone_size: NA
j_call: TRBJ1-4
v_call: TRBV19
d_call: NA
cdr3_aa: CASSIRSNEKLFF
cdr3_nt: TGTGCCAGTAGTATCAGGTCTAATGAAAAACTGTTTTTT

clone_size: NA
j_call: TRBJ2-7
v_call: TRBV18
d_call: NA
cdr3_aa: CASSPGTGYEQYF
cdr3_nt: TGTGCCAGCTCACCAGGAACAGGCTACGAGCAGTACTTC

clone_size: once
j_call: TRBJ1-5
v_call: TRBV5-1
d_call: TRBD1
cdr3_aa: CASSLGTGGSQPQHF
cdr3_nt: TGCGCCAGCAGCTTGGGCACAGGGGGAAGTCAGCCCCAGCATTTT

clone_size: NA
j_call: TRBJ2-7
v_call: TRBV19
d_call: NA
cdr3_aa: CASSPTPGVTYEQYF
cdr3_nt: TGTGCCAGTAGTCCAACCCCGGGGGTAACCTACGAGCAGTACTTC

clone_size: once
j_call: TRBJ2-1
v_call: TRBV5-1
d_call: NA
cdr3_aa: CASSTRLNYNSYNEQFF
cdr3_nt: TGCGCCAGCAGCACCCGCCTCAACTATAACTCCTACAATGAGCAGTTCTTC

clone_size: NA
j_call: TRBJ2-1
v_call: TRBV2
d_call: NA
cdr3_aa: CASSRGGGGRNNEQFF
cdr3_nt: TGTGCCAGCAGCAGAGGAGGTGGAGGGAGAAACAATGAGCAGTTCTTC

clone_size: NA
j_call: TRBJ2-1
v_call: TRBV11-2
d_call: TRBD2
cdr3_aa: CASSFLAGGDEQFF
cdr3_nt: TGTGCCAGCAGCTTTTTAGCGGGTGGGGATGAGCAGTTCTTC

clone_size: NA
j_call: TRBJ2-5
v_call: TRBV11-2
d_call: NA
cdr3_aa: CASKLTDQETQYF
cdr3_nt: TGTGCCAGCAAACTGACAGATCAAGAGACCCAGTACTTC

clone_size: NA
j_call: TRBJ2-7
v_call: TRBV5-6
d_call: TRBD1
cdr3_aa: CASSRQGFGSYEQYF
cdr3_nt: TGTGCCAGCAGCCGACAGGGATTTGGGAGCTACGAGCAGTACTTC

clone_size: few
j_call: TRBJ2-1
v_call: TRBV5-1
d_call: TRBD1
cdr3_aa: CASSGSGTGYNEQFF
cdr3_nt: TGCGCCAGCAGCGGGTCCGGGACAGGGTATAATGAGCAGTTCTTC

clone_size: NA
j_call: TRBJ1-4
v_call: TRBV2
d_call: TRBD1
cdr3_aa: CASSADRGPRELFF
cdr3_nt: TGTGCCAGCAGTGCTGACAGGGGACCTAGGGAACTGTTTTTT

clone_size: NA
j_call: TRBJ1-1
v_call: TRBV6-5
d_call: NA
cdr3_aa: CASRSGALEAFF
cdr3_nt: TGTGCCAGCAGGTCTGGGGCCCTTGAAGCTTTCTTT

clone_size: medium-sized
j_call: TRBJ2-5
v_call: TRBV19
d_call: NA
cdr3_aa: CASSIAGQPTETQYF
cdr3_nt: TGTGCCAGTAGTATAGCTGGACAGCCAACGGAGACCCAGTACTTC

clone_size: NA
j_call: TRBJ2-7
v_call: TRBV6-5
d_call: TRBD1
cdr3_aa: CASRYRLGQVSYEQYF
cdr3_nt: TGTGCCAGCAGATACCGGTTAGGACAGGTCTCCTACGAGCAGTACTTC

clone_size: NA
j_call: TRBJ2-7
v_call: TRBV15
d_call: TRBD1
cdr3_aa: CATSREGQYPPASYEQYF
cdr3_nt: TGTGCCACCAGCAGAGAGGGACAGTATCCCCCCGCGTCCTACGAGCAGTACTTC

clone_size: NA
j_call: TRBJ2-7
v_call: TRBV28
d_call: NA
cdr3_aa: CASSLEGFGRTSF
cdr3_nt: TGTGCCAGCAGTTTGGAGGGGTTTGGCCGCACCTCCTTC

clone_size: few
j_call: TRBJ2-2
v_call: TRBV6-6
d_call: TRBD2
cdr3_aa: CASSSSGGDTGELFF
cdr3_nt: TGTGCCAGCAGTTCTAGCGGGGGGGACACCGGGGAGCTGTTTTTT

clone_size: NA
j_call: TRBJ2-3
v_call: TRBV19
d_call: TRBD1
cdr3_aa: CASSIGGYRGQPDTQYF
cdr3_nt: TGTGCCAGTAGTATTGGGGGATACAGGGGGCAACCAGATACGCAGTATTTT

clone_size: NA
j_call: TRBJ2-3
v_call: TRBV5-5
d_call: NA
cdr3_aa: CASTVQPSTDTQYF
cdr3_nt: TGTGCCAGCACCGTACAACCTAGCACAGATACGCAGTATTTT

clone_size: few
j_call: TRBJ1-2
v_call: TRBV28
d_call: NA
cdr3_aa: CASSLAGKGYTF
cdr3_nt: TGTGCCAGCAGTTTAGCGGGGAAGGGCTACACCTTC

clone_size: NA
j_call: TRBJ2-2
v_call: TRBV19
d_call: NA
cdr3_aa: CASSEQMGGRTGELFF
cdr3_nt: TGTGCCAGTAGCGAACAAATGGGGGGTCGGACCGGGGAGCTGTTTTTT

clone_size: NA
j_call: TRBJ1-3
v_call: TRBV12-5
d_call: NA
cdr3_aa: CASGLFLGEENTIYF
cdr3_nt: TGTGCTAGTGGTTTGTTTTTAGGGGAAGAAAACACCATATATTTT

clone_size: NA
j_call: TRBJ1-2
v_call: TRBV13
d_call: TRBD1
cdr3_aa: CASSKGTEYYGYTF
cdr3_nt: TGTGCCAGCAGCAAGGGGACAGAATACTATGGCTACACCTTC

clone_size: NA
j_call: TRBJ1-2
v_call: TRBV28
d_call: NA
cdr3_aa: CASSLTGSGYTF
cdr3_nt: TGTGCCAGCAGTCTGACAGGTTCTGGCTACACCTTC

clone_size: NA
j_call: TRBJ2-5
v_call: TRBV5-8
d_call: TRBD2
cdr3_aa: CASSLGIGRGGGETQYF
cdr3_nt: TGTGCCAGCAGCTTGGGAATCGGTCGGGGGGGCGGAGAGACCCAGTACTTC

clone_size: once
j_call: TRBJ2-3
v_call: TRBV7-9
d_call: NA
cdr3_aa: CASSMNSVGATDTQYF
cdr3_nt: TGTGCCAGCAGCATGAATTCGGTGGGGGCAACAGATACGCAGTATTTT

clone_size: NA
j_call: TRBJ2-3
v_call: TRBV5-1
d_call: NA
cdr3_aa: CASSLEVSSATQYF
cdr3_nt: TGCGCCAGCAGCTTGGAAGTTAGCAGCGCTACGCAGTATTTT

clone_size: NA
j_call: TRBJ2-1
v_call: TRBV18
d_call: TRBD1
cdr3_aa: CASSLRTGSGNEQFF
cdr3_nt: TGTGCCAGCTCACTCCGGACAGGGTCGGGCAATGAGCAGTTCTTC

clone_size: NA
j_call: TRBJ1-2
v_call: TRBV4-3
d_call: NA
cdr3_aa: CASSQEGTIRGYGYTF
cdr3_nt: TGCGCCAGCAGCCAAGAGGGGACTATCCGGGGCTATGGCTACACCTTC

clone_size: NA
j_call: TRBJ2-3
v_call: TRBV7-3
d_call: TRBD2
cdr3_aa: CASSAIAGGLATDTQYF
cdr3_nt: TGTGCCAGCAGCGCCATAGCGGGGGGGCTAGCCACAGATACGCAGTATTTT

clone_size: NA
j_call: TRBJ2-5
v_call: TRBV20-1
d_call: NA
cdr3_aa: CSASKLETQYF
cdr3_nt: TGCAGTGCTAGTAAGCTGGAGACCCAGTACTTC

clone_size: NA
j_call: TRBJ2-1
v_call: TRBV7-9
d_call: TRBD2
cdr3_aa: CASSLVSGGGSYNEQFF
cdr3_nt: TGTGCCAGCAGCTTAGTAAGCGGGGGGGGTTCCTACAATGAGCAGTTCTTC

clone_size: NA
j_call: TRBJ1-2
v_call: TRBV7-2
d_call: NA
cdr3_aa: CASSLAWTEGYTF
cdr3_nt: TGTGCCAGCAGCTTAGCGTGGACAGAGGGCTACACCTTC

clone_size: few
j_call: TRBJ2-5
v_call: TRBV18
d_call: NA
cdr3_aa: CASSPRQNQETQYF
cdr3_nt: TGTGCCAGCTCACCACGACAGAACCAAGAGACCCAGTACTTC

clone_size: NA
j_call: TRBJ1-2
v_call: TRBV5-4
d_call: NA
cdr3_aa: CASRRLGGAYGYTF
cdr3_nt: TGTGCCAGCAGACGTCTCGGGGGGGCCTATGGCTACACCTTC

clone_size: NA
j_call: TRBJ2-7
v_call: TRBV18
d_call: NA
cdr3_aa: CASSRSGNSYEQYF
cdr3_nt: TGTGCCAGCTCACGGTCGGGAAACTCCTACGAGCAGTACTTC

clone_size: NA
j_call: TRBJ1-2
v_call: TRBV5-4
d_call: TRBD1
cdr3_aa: CASSLRTGNYGYTF
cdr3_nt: TGTGCCAGCAGCCTAAGGACAGGAAACTATGGCTACACCTTC

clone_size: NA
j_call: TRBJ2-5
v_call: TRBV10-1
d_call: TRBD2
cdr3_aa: CASSEGLARGQETQYF
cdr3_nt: TGCGCCAGCAGTGAGGGACTAGCGCGGGGCCAAGAGACCCAGTACTTC

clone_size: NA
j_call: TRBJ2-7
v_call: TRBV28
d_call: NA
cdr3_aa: CASRGGGKYEQYF
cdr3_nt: TGTGCCAGCCGAGGGGGGGGTAAATACGAGCAGTACTTC

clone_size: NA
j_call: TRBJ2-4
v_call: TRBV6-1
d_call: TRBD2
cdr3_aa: CASIRTSGGNIQYF
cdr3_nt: TGTGCCAGCATACGGACTAGCGGCGGCAACATTCAGTACTTC

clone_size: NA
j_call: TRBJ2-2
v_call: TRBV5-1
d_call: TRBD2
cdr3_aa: CASSLASSRVAGVRRGELFF
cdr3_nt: TGCGCCAGCAGCTTGGCCTCTAGTCGCGTGGCGGGAGTTAGAAGAGGGGAGCTGTTTTTT

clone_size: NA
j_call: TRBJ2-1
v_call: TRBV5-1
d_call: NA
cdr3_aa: CASSLSGVSYNEQFF
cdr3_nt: TGCGCCAGCAGCTTGTCGGGAGTATCCTACAATGAGCAGTTCTTC

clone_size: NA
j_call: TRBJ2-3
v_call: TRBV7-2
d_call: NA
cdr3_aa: CASSLSESPLRADTQYF
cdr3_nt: TGTGCCAGCAGCTTATCTGAGTCTCCCCTTCGGGCAGATACGCAGTATTTT

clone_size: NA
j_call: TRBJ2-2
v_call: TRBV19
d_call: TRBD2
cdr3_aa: CASAASGKRGGELFF
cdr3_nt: TGTGCCAGCGCGGCTAGCGGGAAGCGGGGCGGGGAGCTGTTTTTT

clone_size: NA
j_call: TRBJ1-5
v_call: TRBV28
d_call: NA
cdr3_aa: CASSSLRAQHF
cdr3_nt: TGTGCCAGCAGTTCTCTCCGGGCCCAGCATTTT